This T cell receptor beta chain was profiled in a study of PD-L1 blockade in urothelial cancer (dated by TCRdb to the late 2010s). About the full investigation: Therapy was started in the mid-2010s for all patients, and atezolizumab 1,200 mg was administered intravenously every 3 weeks. About 90% of the 29 patients were males with bladder-origin urothelial cancer, and about 65% of the 29 reported a prior smoking history. An ECOG performance status of 0 or 1 was recorded for the patients, and 0 to 3 prior chemotherapy regimens had been received by the patients. Blood samples were analyzed at 3 weeks after treatment start (second dose) and at 6 weeks after treatment start. Blood samples gave a median of 141,255 T cells and approximately 81,000 unique TCRs, with a median clonality of around 0.08. Somatic, immune and clinical correlates of response to PD-L1 blockade with atezolizumab in urothelial cancer were the focus of an exploratory multi-omic analysis. Pretreatment tumor samples and matched peripheral blood, collected serially before and after atezolizumab treatment, underwent TCR sequencing. Durable clinical benefit was defined as a progression-free survival longer than 6 months, and TCR features were additionally tested against progression-free survival and overall survival. In the same patients, pretreatment tumors underwent whole exome sequencing and RNA sequencing in addition to TCR sequencing. Durable clinical benefit was achieved by nine patients and was not achieved by 20 patients. Over 28 patients had pretreatment blood TCR-seq, about 24 had at least one posttreatment blood collection, and about 24 had tumor TCR-seq. General study outcomes and caveats: Small sample size (n ≈ 29) and many exploratory analyses mean the results are intended to be hypothesis-generating. Greater expansion of tumor-associated TCR clones in peripheral blood 3 weeks after the start of treatment was observed in patients with durable benefit (n ≈ 24, p = 0.022). Improved progression-free and overall survival was associated with having pretreatment peripheral blood TCR clonality below the median.

To estimate absolute template abundance from read counts, synthetic TCR analog templates were spiked into each PCR. TCRbeta CDR3 regions were amplified from genomic DNA with bias-controlled V and J gene primers using the immunoSEQ assay. Sequencing of rearranged TCRbeta segments was performed at approximately 20X coverage. The authors processed their data as follows. Sequencing errors were corrected by clustering, and CDR3s were annotated against IMGT so that V, D and J genes could be assigned. Out-of-frame and stop-codon sequences were excluded, and only productive TCRbeta rearrangements were used in downstream analyses. Clonality was computed as one minus Shannon entropy normalized by the log of the number of unique productive sequences. Fisher's exact test with Benjamini-Hochberg correction, using a cutoff of adjusted p below 0.01, was how clones that differed between time points or between blood and tumor were identified. Here the immuneACCESS table is served through TCRdb, limited to in-frame sequences with V and J called. Missing clones are a known gap in these copies; in checked studies unresolved V genes cover under half, and the rest lacks a known reason. That table supplies the V and J calls and clone size; D and trimming were determined from the DNA. This sample has tens of thousands of clones in its table, and approximately 88% of those were observed once. 1% to 1.5% of the sample goes to the ten largest clones.

The time point label, as the study defines it: pretreatment peripheral blood. The cohort comprised 25 to 35 patients with locally advanced or metastatic urothelial carcinoma treated at Memorial Sloan Kettering on a trial protocol. Peripheral blood mononuclear cells were collected from each patient pretreatment and during treatment, giving between 1 and 8 total time points per patient. The Qiagen DNeasy Blood extraction kit was used to purify genomic DNA from total PBMCs and tumor samples. Collected pretreatment and during treatment, PBMCs were isolated and stored as previously described. About this clone itself: This receptor's antigen is unknown. The record has no base qualities; no much larger clone is one base away.

Relative to germline, V is missing 5 bases and J is missing 3 bases, with 5 bases of the junction outside any gene match. The germline V gene yields SGHTA for CDR1 and FQGTGA for CDR2. The CDR3 sequence holds 17 residues, the cysteine and phenylalanine included. The CDR3 DNA has 51 bases and is translated from base 1. The clonotype originates from a man in his forties or fifties with urothelial cancer. The source material was PBMCs, sampled around atezolizumab (anti-PD-L1) treatment. The sequence is built from TRBV7-3 and TRBJ2-2, with 14 bases in between that match TRBD2. The CDR3 reads CASSEGLAGAYTGELFF. Read as DNA, the sequence is TGTGCCAGCAGCGAGGGACTAGCGGGGGCCTACACCGGGGAGCTGTTTTTT.